The entry below gives a single TCR beta chain sequence along with its context. Its matching antigen is unknown. This sample is drawn from a study of blood T cells in healthy people across ages. Study context: About one barcoded beta molecule was captured per two T cells (by template switching). Study-level points and caveats: While age rose, TCR beta diversity per million T cells dropped in a roughly linear way.

A second PCR of about 6 to 11 cycles used a sample-barcoded 5' primer and a J-beta primer mix. TCRdb reprocessed the 5' RACE reads with MiXCR, giving one entry per CDR3 protein. The sample comprises roughly 2 million distinct CDR3 sequences, roughly 49% of which are singletons, and 2.1% rests with the top ten. The length of the CDR3 is 15 residues. Germline CDR1 is LNHNV and CDR2 is YYDKDF (reference sequence). Sequenced material: blood. The chain uses TRBV15 and TRBJ2-4; a possible D gene is TRBD2 (5 bases). TRBJ2-7 explains the end of the DNA better; the J call may be wrong. This receptor was identified in a woman between 40 and 55 years old in good health. Written as DNA, the CDR3 is TGTGCCACCAGCAGAGATGGGTCGGAGGTCTACGAGCAGTACTTC. Protein: CATSRDGSEVYEQYF.